What follows describes a single T cell receptor (beta chain). The clone's antigen remains unknown. Nothing much larger sits one base from this clone, and base qualities are not available. Participants in the prospective study were aged roughly 18 to 100 years, lived in more than 20 United States geographic areas, and enrolled through a virtual design. To assign participants to cohorts, the prospective study relied on clinical history that participants themselves reported in a screening survey and a study questionnaire. Recovered participants in ImmuneRACE Cohort 3 were defined as having two consecutive negative NP/OP PCR tests, clearance from a healthcare professional, or resolution of symptoms. In the prospective study, mobile phlebotomists collected whole blood, serum and a nasopharyngeal or oropharyngeal swab from each participant. Participants in the prospective study had the option to provide additional blood draws and questionnaires over a roughly 2-month period. Prospective study blood samples were shipped either frozen or at room temperature before DNA extraction.

The source of the sample is a study of blood T cell repertoires in COVID-19 (dated by TCRdb to 2020 to 2022). About the investigation overall: The collaborator samples originated in the United States, Italy and Spain and spanned the acute and convalescent phases of COVID-19. The dataset comprised deeply sampled blood TCRbeta repertoires from subjects exposed to, actively infected with, or recovered from COVID-19. Nearly every sample came with metadata listing a de-identified subject ID, COVID-19 status, age in years and sex. The samples were drawn from the first 160 participants of the ongoing ImmuneRACE study and from 1,254 subjects provided by 6 global collaborators. Where available, HLA class I and class II types were taken from metadata supplied by the sample provider and were not determined by assay-based typing. The repertoires were released in a freely available public database intended as a resource for research on the immune response to SARS-CoV-2. The material from the prospective study consisted of cDNA or gDNA derived from T cells, B-cell-depleted T cells, or PBMCs. Study-level results and caveats: The quantity of clinical and demographic metadata differed by source and by participant and was supplied without curation.

The cysteine opens and the phenylalanine closes a CDR3 of 15 amino acids. The DNA shown is the 45-base CDR3, in frame from base 1. The junction shows trimming of 2 bases on V and 9 bases on J, and the gene matches do not reach 8 bases of it. The germline V gene (reference sequence) provides CDR1 GTSNPN and CDR2 SVGIG. TCRbeta CDR3 regions were amplified from genomic DNA by means of the immunoSEQ Assay, a bias-controlled multiplex PCR. In the original analysis: The number of nucleated cells in each sample was estimated from the amplification of reference gene primers within the assay. To quantify the absolute abundance of each unique TCRbeta CDR3 rearrangement, sequence reads were collapsed and filtered. For each sample, productive Simpson clonality was calculated as the square root of Simpson's diversity index over productive rearrangements. The table comes from immuneACCESS by way of TCRdb, which keeps in-frame sequences with V and J called. Part of the clones is missing from these tables; in studies checked, under half for an unresolved V gene and the rest for unknown reasons. V, J and clone size were drawn from that table, and D and trimming were deduced from the DNA. The sample table holds 190,000 or so clones, of which approximately 81% were seen once. Over 15% of the sample rests with the top ten.

Sequenced sample: PBMCs or T cells enriched from blood (not recorded which). This receptor was identified in a middle-aged man who had recovered from COVID-19. The V and J genes are TRBV30 and TRBJ2-1, with TRBD2 matching 12 junction bases. The CDR3 reads CAWSRVGLAGVEQFF. The DNA reads TGTGCCTGGAGTCGGGTGGGACTAGCGGGTGTTGAGCAGTTCTTC.